The entry that follows covers one TCR beta chain sequence. The germline gives CDR1 MNHEY, CDR2 SMNVEV (reference sequence). V lost 2 bases and J 1 base, leaving 9 bases between the germline ends. The CDR3 loop spans 15 amino acids. This sample is drawn from a study of technical replicates of blood from a handful of donors. Using immunoSEQ multiplex PCR, the repertoire was profiled, and TCRdb retains in-frame clones only, with some absent. The table shows 90,000 to 100,000 clones, with approximately 96% occurring only once. This TCR derives from a human donor in good health. Sequencing was performed on T cells isolated from PBMCs. The V gene is TRBV27, the J gene TRBJ2-4; D not certain. CDR3 coding DNA: TGTGCCAGCAGTTTACTAAACGGGGCCAAAAACATTCAGTACTTC. Translating it yields CASSLLNGAKNIQYF.